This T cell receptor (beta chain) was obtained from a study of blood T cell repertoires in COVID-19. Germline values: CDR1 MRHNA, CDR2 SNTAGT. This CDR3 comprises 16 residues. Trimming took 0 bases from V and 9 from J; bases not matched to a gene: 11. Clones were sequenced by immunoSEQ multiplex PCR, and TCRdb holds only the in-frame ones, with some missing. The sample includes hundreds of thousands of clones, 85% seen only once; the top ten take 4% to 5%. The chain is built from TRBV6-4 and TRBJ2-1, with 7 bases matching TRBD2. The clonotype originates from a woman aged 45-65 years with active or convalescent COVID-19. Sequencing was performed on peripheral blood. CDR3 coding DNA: TGTGCCAGCAGTGACTCGAAAGGGAGGGAAGTAAGTGAGCAGTTCTTC. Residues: CASSDSKGREVSEQFF.